These 3 T cell receptor beta chains were all obtained from the same sample, sequenced in a study of cytomegalovirus exposure and HLA in healthy donors. Method: immunoSEQ multiplex PCR; TCRdb's copy keeps in-frame clones and lacks some. The sample records some 130,000 clones, just under 85% being singletons. What was sequenced was PBMCs. Source of these receptors: a man aged 30-40 years in good health and CMV-seropositive.

The genes are TRBV9 and TRBJ2-2; TRBD2 matches at 11 bases. CDR1 and CDR2 (germline): SGDLS, YYNGEE. The CDR3 consists of 17 residues. V shed 1 base and J 4 bases; nucleotides not matched to a gene: 6. DNA of the CDR3: TGTGCCAGCAGCGTAACTAGCGGGAGCGTAAGCACCGGGGAGCTGTTTTTT. It specifies CASSVTSGSVSTGELFF.

CDR3 in DNA: TGTGCCATCAGTGCTCCCGGTGGCAGGGCCGACTATGGCTACACCTTC. It is translated as CAISAPGGRADYGYTF. This chain uses TRBV10-3 with TRBJ1-2; maybe TRBD1 (5 bases). CDR3 size: 16 residues. V gave up 4 bases and J gave up 3 bases, with 18 bases separating them. Germline V gene sequence: CDR1 ENHRY, CDR2 SYGVKD.

This clone is a singleton in its sample. This sequence joins TRBV29-1 and TRBJ1-1; D unresolved. This CDR3 region has 12 residues. From germline, CDR1 is SQVTM and CDR2 ANQGSEA. The V end was cut by 5 bases, the J end by 6 bases, with 13 bases between. The CDR3 is CSVYAGAPEAFF. The CDR3 region has the DNA TGCAGCGTTTATGCAGGCGCACCTGAAGCTTTCTTT.